Below, 16 T cell receptor beta chains from the same sample are listed, as sequenced in a study of blood T cell repertoires in COVID-19. The data were produced by immunoSEQ multiplex PCR, yet TCRdb's version contains in-frame clones alone and is incomplete. The sample contains roughly 240,000 clones, roughly 86% of which appear only once. Sequencing used peripheral blood. These receptors were obtained from a woman aged 55-70 years who had recovered from COVID-19.

The V call is TRBV6-1, the J call TRBJ2-1; 7 bases line up with TRBD1. The V segment lost 1 base and the J segment 4 bases; nucleotides outside the gene matches: 10. Germline CDR1 is MNHNS and CDR2 is SASEGT. The CDR3 contains 17 residues. This CDR3 is CASSEVGTVPLYNEQFF. The DNA for the CDR3 is TGTGCCAGCAGTGAAGTGGGGACAGTACCCCTATACAATGAGCAGTTCTTC.

This clone was observed a few times. The chain employs TRBV6-5 and TRBJ1-6; D is unresolved. The CDR3 runs to 13 residues. The V and J ends lost 6 bases and 8 bases respectively, with 11 bases between them. CDR1 is MNHEY, CDR2 SVGAGI, per germline. DNA of the CDR3: TGTGCCAGCAGGCGGGTGAGGGATTCACCCCTCCACTTT. It encodes CASRRVRDSPLHF.

J is TRBJ2-1 and V is TRBV24-1; D possibly corresponds to TRBD1 (6 bases). In germline, CDR1 is KGHDR, CDR2 SFDVKD. This CDR3 has 15 residues. V lost 12 bases and J 2 bases, leaving 19 bases between the germline ends. CDR3 nucleotides: TGTGCCGCTTCTGGGGGCAACCCACCCTACAATGAGCAGTTCTTC. Protein: CAASGGNPPYNEQFF.

The rearrangement joins TRBV7-2 to TRBJ1-3; 9 positions agree with TRBD1. From germline, CDR1 is SGHTA and CDR2 FQGNSA. The CDR3 loop spans 11 amino acids. The ends lost 4 bases at V and 15 bases at J; junction bases unmatched: 4. As DNA, the CDR3 is TGTGCCAGCAGCTCCATGGACAGGGGATATTTT. This encodes CASSSMDRGYF.

The chain employs TRBV28 and TRBJ1-6, with a weak D call TRBD1 (5 bases). V was cut by 3 bases and J by 18 bases, with 18 bases left in between. This CDR3 spans 13 amino acids. The germline V gene has CDR1 MDHEN and CDR2 SYDVKM. In nucleotides, the CDR3 is TGTGCCAGCAGTTTGATGGGAGGGGTCCCGGGCCACTTT. As protein: CASSLMGGVPGHF.

The chain is built from TRBV27 and TRBJ1-6; tentative D call: TRBD1 (6 bases). The germline gives CDR1 MNHEY, CDR2 SMNVEV (reference sequence). The CDR3 runs to 14 residues. V was cut by 5 bases and J by 8 bases, with 13 bases left in between. The CDR3 DNA is TGTGCCAGCAGTCAAGACAGGAACTATTCACCCCTCCACTTT. This translates into CASSQDRNYSPLHF.

The chain uses TRBV28 and TRBJ2-6; D gene unclear. The germline CDR1 and CDR2 sequences are MDHEN and SYDVKM. V was shortened by 5 bases and J by 0 bases, with 8 bases between the two germline ends. The CDR3 covers 15 residues. The CDR3 region is CASSIQSSGANVLTF. CDR3 sequence (DNA): TGTGCCAGCAGTATACAAAGCTCTGGGGCCAACGTCCTGACTTTC.

The chain has TRBV19 and TRBJ1-1; a possible D gene is TRBD1 (5 bases). The germline gives CDR1 LNHDA, CDR2 SQIVND (reference sequence). The germline V and J ends were trimmed by 6 bases and 0 bases, with 17 bases remaining between them. There are 16 residues in the CDR3. This CDR3 reads CASRLGGVRVNTEAFF. CDR3 nucleotide sequence: TGTGCCAGTAGACTCGGGGGGGTCAGGGTGAACACTGAAGCTTTCTTT. The variable domain in full, completed from reference TRBV19 and TRBJ1-1, reads DGGITQSPKYLFRKEGQNVTLSCEQNLNHDAMYWYRQDPGQGLRLIYYSQIVNDFQKGDIAEGYSVSREKKESFPLTVTSAQKNPTAFYLCASRLGGVRVNTEAFFGQGTRLTVV.

This chain connects TRBV6-4 to TRBJ2-6; TRBD1 agrees at 8 bases. Per the germline V gene, CDR1 is MRHNA and CDR2 is SNTAGT. V lost 5 bases, J lost 0 bases, and 6 bases stayed unmatched. The CDR3 length is 17 residues. The CDR3: CASSPGQAGSGANVLTF. CDR3 nucleotides: TGTGCCAGCAGTCCGGGACAGGCAGGCTCTGGGGCCAACGTCCTGACTTTC.

The genes are TRBV13 and TRBJ2-7; D is perhaps TRBD1 (5 bases). The germline V gene encodes CDR1 PRHDT and CDR2 FYEKMQ (reference sequence). The CDR3 spans 14 residues. V gave up 4 bases and J gave up 0 bases, with 10 bases separating them. This CDR3 reads CASSSNRLSYEQYF. In nucleotides, the CDR3 is TGTGCCAGCAGCTCTAACAGGCTCTCCTACGAGCAGTACTTC. Using reference TRBV13 and TRBJ2-7 for the parts outside the CDR3, the full variable domain is AAGVIQSPRHLIKEKRETATLKCYPIPRHDTVYWYQQGPGQDPQFLISFYEKMQSDKGSIPDRFSAQQFSDYHSELNMSSLELGDSALYFCASSSNRLSYEQYFGPGTRLTVT.

This chain joins TRBV20-1 and TRBJ2-7; D gene ambiguous. The V end was cut by 3 bases, the J end by 0 bases, with 15 bases between. CDR3 length equals 15 residues. Germline lookup yields CDR1 DFQATT and CDR2 SNEGSKA (reference sequence). CDR3 amino acids: CSASWFSRNSYEQYF. CDR3 nucleotide sequence: TGCAGTGCTAGTTGGTTTAGCCGTAACTCCTACGAGCAGTACTTC.

The chain uses TRBV7-9 and TRBJ1-5; 9 nucleotides line up with TRBD1. V shed 4 bases and J 6 bases; nucleotides not matched to a gene: 7. The CDR3 is 15 residues long. In germline, CDR1 is SEHNR, CDR2 FQNEAQ (reference sequence). DNA of the CDR3: TGTGCCAGCAGCTCGACAGGGGGTTCGTTTCAGCCCCAGCATTTT. Its translation is CASSSTGGSFQPQHF.

The J gene is TRBJ1-2, the V gene TRBV3-1 (or the pseudogene TRBV3-2); no reliable D call. The CDR3 is 16 amino acids. From germline, CDR1 is LGHDT and CDR2 YNNKEL (reference sequence). The V gene lost 3 bases and the J gene lost 7 bases, with 21 bases spanning the gap. In DNA form, the CDR3 reads TGTGCCAGCAGCCACAAAAGTCTCATCTCCCGGGGTGGCTACACCTTC. Residues: CASSHKSLISRGGYTF.

The J gene is TRBJ1-2, the V gene TRBV20-1; unclear D gene. Trimming removed 2 bases at V and 10 bases at J, with 11 bases between. From germline, CDR1 is DFQATT and CDR2 SNEGSKA (reference sequence). This CDR3 has 11 residues. This CDR3 reads CSARQTHFYTF. The CDR3 DNA is TGCAGTGCTAGACAGACACACTTCTACACCTTC.

The chain joins TRBV9 to TRBJ2-1, with 7 bases lining up with TRBD2. Germline values: CDR1 SGDLS, CDR2 YYNGEE. V lost 4 bases and J lost 2; bases outside the gene matches: 6. CDR3 length equals 15 residues. This CDR3 reads CASSPRGDPYNEQFF. CDR3 DNA: TGTGCCAGCAGCCCTCGGGGGGACCCCTACAATGAGCAGTTCTTC.

The V gene is TRBV7-3, the J gene TRBJ2-1; possibly TRBD2 for D (6 bases). Trimming shortened V by 1 base and J by 0 bases, and 7 bases separated the two germline ends. The CDR3 is 15 residues long. Germline V gene data show CDR1 as SGHTA and CDR2 as FQGTGA. CDR3 residues: CASSLIGGSYNEQFF. The CDR3 region has the DNA TGTGCCAGCAGCTTAATCGGGGGCTCCTACAATGAGCAGTTCTTC.